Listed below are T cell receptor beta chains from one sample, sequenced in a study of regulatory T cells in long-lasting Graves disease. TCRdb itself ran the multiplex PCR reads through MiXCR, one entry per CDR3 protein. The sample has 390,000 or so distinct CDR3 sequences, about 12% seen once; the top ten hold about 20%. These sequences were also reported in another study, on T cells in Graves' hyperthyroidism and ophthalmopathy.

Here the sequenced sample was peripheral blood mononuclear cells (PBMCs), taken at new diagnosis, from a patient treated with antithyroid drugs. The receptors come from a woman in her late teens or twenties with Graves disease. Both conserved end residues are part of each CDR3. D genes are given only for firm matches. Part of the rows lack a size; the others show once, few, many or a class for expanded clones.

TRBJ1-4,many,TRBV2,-,TGTGCCAGCAGTGAAAGCCAGGGCGGTGAAAAACTGTTTTTT,CASSESQGGEKLFF
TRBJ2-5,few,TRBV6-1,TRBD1,TGTGCCAGCAATAAAGGGGACAGGGGTCCCTATGGTCGAGAGACCCAGTACTTC,CASNKGDRGPYGRETQYF
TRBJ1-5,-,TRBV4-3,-,TGCGCCAGCAGCGAAAGCACCCCCAATCAGCCCCAGCATTTT,CASSESTPNQPQHF
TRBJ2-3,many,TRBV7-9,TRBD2,TGTGCCAGCAGCCGTCAACTAGCGGGAGGGCCCGGGTACACAGATACGCAGTATTTT,CASSRQLAGGPGYTDTQYF
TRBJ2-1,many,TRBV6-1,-,TGTGCCAGCAGCCGCGCCGGGACAAAGCAGTTCTTC,CASSRAGTKQFF
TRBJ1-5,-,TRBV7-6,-,TGTGCCAGCTTGATGAGGGGGGGCAATCAGCCCCAGCATTTT,CASLMRGGNQPQHF
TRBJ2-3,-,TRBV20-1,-,TGCAGTGCCGGCGGAGGGGGGAGGGCCTTGGCAGATACGCAGTATTTT,CSAGGGGRALADTQYF
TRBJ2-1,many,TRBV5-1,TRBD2,TGCGCCAGCAGCTTGACGTGGGCTAGCGGGTACAATGAGCAGTTCTTC,CASSLTWASGYNEQFF
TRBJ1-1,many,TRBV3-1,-,TGTGCCAGCAGCCAGAGGGACGCCGCTGAAGCTTTCTTT,CASSQRDAAEAFF
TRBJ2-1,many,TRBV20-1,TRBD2,TGCAGTGCTAGGACTAGCGGGACCTACAATGAGCAGTTCTTC,CSARTSGTYNEQFF
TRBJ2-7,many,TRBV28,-,TGTGCCAGCAGGAACAGGGGAGGTTCCTACGAGCAGTACTTC,CASRNRGGSYEQYF
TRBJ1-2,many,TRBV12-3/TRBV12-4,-,TGTGCCAGCAGGGACGGGAACGGTTATGGCTACACCTTC,CASRDGNGYGYTF
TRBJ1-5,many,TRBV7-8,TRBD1,TGTGCCAGCAGCTTAGTCTACAGGGGGCGCGATCATCAGCCCCAGCATTTT,CASSLVYRGRDHQPQHF
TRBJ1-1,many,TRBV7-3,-,TGTGCCAGCAGCTTAAACCAGGAGAACACTGAAGCTTTCTTT,CASSLNQENTEAFF
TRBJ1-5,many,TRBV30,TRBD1,TGTGCCTGGAGTGTACGACAGGGAAATCAGCCCCAGCATTTT,CAWSVRQGNQPQHF
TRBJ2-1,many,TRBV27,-,TGTGCCAGCAGTTCAAGGGACACCCCGTACAATGAGCAGTTCTTC,CASSSRDTPYNEQFF
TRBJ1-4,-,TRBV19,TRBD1,TGTGCCAGTAGTATACCAGGGGGCTTTGAAAAACTGTTTTTT,CASSIPGGFEKLFF
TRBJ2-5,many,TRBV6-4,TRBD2,TGTGCCAGCAGTGGGCTAGCGGGGGAGACCCAGTACTTC,CASSGLAGETQYF
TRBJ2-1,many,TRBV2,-,TGTGCCAGCAGTGATTGGGGGAGAATACGGAATGAGCAGTTCTTC,CASSDWGRIRNEQFF
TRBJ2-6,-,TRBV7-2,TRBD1,TGTGCCAGCAGCTACTGGACAGGGTTCAGCCCTGGGGCCAACGTCCTGACTTTC,CASSYWTGFSPGANVLTF
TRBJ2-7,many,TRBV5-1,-,TGCGCCAGCAGCCTGGACCCCCTCTCGGGATACGAGCAGTACTTC,CASSLDPLSGYEQYF
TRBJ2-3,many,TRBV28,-,TGTGCCAGCATCACAAACGGGGCGGATGAAGGTATAGATACGCAGTATTTT,CASITNGADEGIDTQYF
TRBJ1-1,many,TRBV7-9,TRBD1,TGTGCCAGCAGCTCGTTTACAGGGGGGTACACTGAAGCTTTCTTT,CASSSFTGGYTEAFF
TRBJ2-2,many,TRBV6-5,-,TGTGCCAGCAGTTATCGGGCAGGGCGGACTGGGGAGCTGTTTTTT,CASSYRAGRTGELFF
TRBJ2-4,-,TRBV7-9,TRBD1,TGTGCCAGCAGCCCAAGACAGGGATATGCAGAAGCCAAAAACATTCAGTACTTC,CASSPRQGYAEAKNIQYF
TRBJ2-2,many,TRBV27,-,TGTGCCAGCAGCGGACTCTACACCGGGGAGCTGTTTTTT,CASSGLYTGELFF
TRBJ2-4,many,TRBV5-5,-,TGTGCCAGCAGCTTGGTCCTCTTCGAAGCACTAGCCAAAAACATTCAGTACTTC,CASSLVLFEALAKNIQYF
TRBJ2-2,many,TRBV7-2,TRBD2,TGTGCCAGCAGCTTCTTCAGCGGGAGCAGGAACGGGGAGCTGTTTTTT,CASSFFSGSRNGELFF
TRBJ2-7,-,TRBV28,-,TGTGCCAGCAGCGAGCCCTACGAGCAGTACTTC,CASSEPYEQYF
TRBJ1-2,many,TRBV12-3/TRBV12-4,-,TGTGCCAGCAGTCAAATTTGGGGAGGTGGCTACACCTTC,CASSQIWGGGYTF
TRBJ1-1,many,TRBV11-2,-,TGTGCCAGCAGCTTGGGGAGGTCAGGACACATGAACACTGAAGCTTTCTTT,CASSLGRSGHMNTEAFF
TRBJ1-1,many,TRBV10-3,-,TGTGCCATCAGTGAGCCCGGGCGGGGGCGGAGGACTGAAGCTTTCTTT,CAISEPGRGRRTEAFF
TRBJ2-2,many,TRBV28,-,TGTGCCAGCAGTTATCAGAACACCGGGGAGCTGTTTTTT,CASSYQNTGELFF
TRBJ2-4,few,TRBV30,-,TGTGCCTGGATTCCGAGGCTAGCCAAAAACATTCAGTACTTC,CAWIPRLAKNIQYF
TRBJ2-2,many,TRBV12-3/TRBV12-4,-,TGTGCCAGCAGTTTAGCGCTCCCCTTTCGGCCCGGGGAGCTGTTTTTT,CASSLALPFRPGELFF
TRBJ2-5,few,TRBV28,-,TGTGCCAGCAGTTCGCCTCCGGAGAAAGAGACCCAGTACTTC,CASSSPPEKETQYF
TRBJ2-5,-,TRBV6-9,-,TGTGCCAGCAGTTCGGACACGAGAGAGACCCAGTACTTC,CASSSDTRETQYF
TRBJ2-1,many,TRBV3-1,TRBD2,TGTGCCAGCAGTCAATCACTAGCGGGGGTTCCTCATGAGCAGTTCTTC,CASSQSLAGVPHEQFF
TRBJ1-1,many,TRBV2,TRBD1,TGTGCCAGCGGACAGGGACTGAACACTGAAGCTTTCTTT,CASGQGLNTEAFF
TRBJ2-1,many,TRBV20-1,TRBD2,TGCAGTGCTAGGCGGAGGGGCGCGGGGGGTAATGAGCAGTTCTTC,CSARRRGAGGNEQFF
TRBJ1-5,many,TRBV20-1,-,TGCAGTGCTAGAGGGGGGAGGGGGACCATAATGAATAGCAATCAGCCCCAGCATTTT,CSARGGRGTIMNSNQPQHF
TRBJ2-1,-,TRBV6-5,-,TGTGCCAGCAGTTACTCTAAGGGGCTTAGGGCCTTAAACTCCTACAATGAGCAGTTCTTC,CASSYSKGLRALNSYNEQFF